The present T cell receptor beta chain was sequenced within a study of chronic HIV infection and antiretroviral therapy (dated by TCRdb to between 2014 and 2017). This clonotype showed up many times. It has no known antigen specificity. No much larger clonotype is one base removed from it; base qualities were not supplied. Deletion took 6 bases off V and 0 bases off J, with a span of 15 bases between the germline ends. CDR1 and CDR2, per the germline V gene, are MGHRA and YSYEKL. The CDR3 spans 16 residues, from the cysteine through the phenylalanine. Here the CDR3 DNA is all that survives: 48 bases in frame from base 1. Library preparation employed 5' RACE. The sequencer listed for this sample is Illumina MiSeq. TCRdb redid the processing of the public reads, applying fastp at Q25 and MiXCR, and retained in-frame beta chains. Rows with a matching CDR3 protein are joined into one entry that keeps the most common DNA and genes. Across this sample there are fewer than 40,000 distinct CDR3 sequences, with 7% to 10% seen only once. The leading ten clones occupy roughly 2.7% of the sample.

Recombination joined TRBV4-1 with TRBJ2-4; the D assignment is uncertain and may be TRBD1 or TRBD2, with 5 bases supporting each. The receptor was isolated from an adult who had HIV and had not received antiretroviral therapy, or was an uninfected healthy control (not recorded which). The sequenced sample consisted of peripheral blood. The CDR3 in this case is CASSQWGYLAKNIQYF. The nucleotide sequence reads TGCGCCAGCAGTCAGTGGGGGTACTTAGCCAAAAACATTCAGTACTTC.